The present T cell receptor beta chain was sequenced within a study of blood T cells in healthy people across ages. Together with a sample-barcoded 5' primer, a J-beta primer mix was included in a second PCR lasting about 7 to 11 cycles. MiXCR, run by TCRdb on the 5' RACE reads, gives a single entry per CDR3 protein. This repertoire shows about 730,000 distinct CDR3 sequences, approximately 43% found once; its top ten account for 20% to 25%. The germline V gene has CDR1 SEHNR and CDR2 FQNEAQ (reference sequence). The junction had 5 bases not matched to a gene; V was cut back by 1 base and J by 2 bases. This CDR3 comprises 17 residues. In its sample, this clonotype was seen a few times.

This chain connects TRBV7-9 to TRBJ2-5, with TRBD2 matching over 12 bases. Sample: blood. The TCR comes from a woman in her sixties in good health. In DNA form, the CDR3 reads TGTGCCAGCAGCTTAGGTGGACTAGCGGGAAGTCAAGAGACCCAGTACTTC. As protein: CASSLGGLAGSQETQYF.